The 10 T cell receptor beta chains presented below share a single source sample, sequenced in a study of identical twins. MiXCR, run by TCRdb on the 5' RACE reads, gives a single entry per CDR3 protein. The data contain some 900,000 distinct CDR3 sequences, about 12% of them singletons. This sample was also put to use in a study of yellow fever vaccine responses in identical twins.

The sample taken for sequencing was PBMCs. All receptors derive from a woman younger than 30 in good health.

This clonotype is a singleton in its sample. The CDR3 DNA follows: TGTGCCAGCAGCCCTTGGGAGTACAATGAGCAGTTCTTC. Protein product: CASSPWEYNEQFF. The chain joins TRBV7-9 to TRBJ2-1; D might be TRBD2 (5 bases). Germline V lookup: CDR1 SEHNR, CDR2 FQNEAQ (reference sequence). The length of the CDR3 is 13 residues. V lost 5 bases, J lost 4 bases, and 9 bases lay in between.

In its sample, this clonotype was seen a few times. V gene TRBV11-2 combines with J gene TRBJ2-7; 8 positions agree with TRBD1. Germline V gene sequence: CDR1 SGHAT, CDR2 FQNNGV. V lost 5 bases and J lost 4; bases outside the gene matches: 10. The CDR3 is 15 residues long. CDR3 protein: CASSLGQGPYYEQYV. The CDR3 coding sequence is TGTGCCAGCAGCCTCGGACAGGGTCCTTATTACGAGCAGTACGTC.

This sequence joins TRBV29-1 and TRBJ1-1, with a weak D call TRBD1 (5 bases). Trimming left V 0 bases short and J 4 bases short, with 15 bases between. Germline CDR1 and CDR2: SQVTM and ANQGSEA. The CDR3 contains 15 residues. This chain's CDR3 is CSVEELGLRGTEAFF. In DNA form, the CDR3 reads TGCAGCGTTGAAGAACTCGGGCTAAGGGGCACTGAAGCTTTCTTT.

The chain is built from TRBV2 and TRBJ2-1, with 9 bases identical to TRBD2. Trimming at V came to 6 bases and at J to 5 bases, leaving 8 bases not matched to a gene. Germline V CDR1 and CDR2: SNHLY, FYNNEI. The CDR3 is 15 amino acids. CDR3 sequence: CASRVAGDVHNEQFF. In nucleotides, the CDR3 is TGTGCCAGCAGGGTAGCGGGAGACGTCCACAATGAGCAGTTCTTC.

This clonotype was recorded a few times. V gene TRBV5-1 combines with J gene TRBJ2-7; D is possibly TRBD2 (5 bases). This CDR3 is 16 amino acids long. Germline CDR1 SGHRS, CDR2 YFSETQ. V lost 4 bases to trimming and J lost 3 bases, with 20 bases between them. CDR3 sequence reads: CASSPRMVGRDYEQYF. CDR3 in DNA: TGCGCCAGCAGCCCCCGTATGGTTGGCCGGGACTACGAGCAGTACTTC.

This clonotype was seen more than once but under ten times. The J gene is TRBJ2-1, the V gene TRBV12-3 or TRBV12-4; TRBD1 is a possible D gene (5 bases). This CDR3 is 15 amino acids long. The V and J ends lost 6 bases and 6 bases respectively, with 18 bases between them. CDR3 protein: CASSQGVILANEQFF. CDR3 DNA sequence: TGTGCCAGCAGCCAAGGGGTTATCCTTGCCAATGAGCAGTTCTTC.

There are many counts of this clonotype. The rearrangement links TRBV6-5 to TRBJ1-1; weak D call: TRBD1 (5 bases). V was trimmed by 0 bases and J by 5 bases, leaving 13 bases between them. Germline CDR1 MNHEY, CDR2 SVGAGI. CDR3 length: 15 residues. CDR3 region: CASSYSRGDGTEAFF. CDR3 coding DNA: TGTGCCAGCAGTTACTCACGAGGGGATGGGACTGAAGCTTTCTTT.

This clonotype was detected a few times. The chain carries TRBV5-1 and TRBJ2-7, with TRBD2 as a possible D gene (5 bases). The germline gives CDR1 SGHRS, CDR2 YFSETQ. This CDR3 has 15 amino acids. Trimming stripped 0 bases from V and 6 bases from J, with 16 bases between. The CDR3 spells CASSLGSGVRSEQYF. DNA for the CDR3: TGCGCCAGCAGCTTGGGCTCCGGGGTGAGGAGCGAGCAGTACTTC.

This rearrangement joins TRBV27 to TRBJ1-1, with unresolved D. Germline assignment: CDR1 MNHEY and CDR2 SMNVEV (reference sequence). The CDR3 is 14 amino acids. Trimming cost V 6 bases and J 0 bases, with 11 bases left between them. The CDR3: CASRLISLNTEAFF. CDR3 nucleotides: TGTGCCAGCAGATTAATTAGCCTGAACACTGAAGCTTTCTTT.

This clonotype was picked up a small number of times. The V and J genes are TRBV18 and TRBJ2-2; maybe TRBD2 (6 bases). This CDR3 is built from 16 residues. V lost 2 bases to trimming and J lost 5 bases, with 15 bases between them. Germline assignment: CDR1 KGHSH and CDR2 LQKENI. DNA for the CDR3: TGTGCCAGCTCACCAAGCGACGGGAGTGGGACCGGGGAGCTGTTTTTT. It translates to CASSPSDGSGTGELFF.